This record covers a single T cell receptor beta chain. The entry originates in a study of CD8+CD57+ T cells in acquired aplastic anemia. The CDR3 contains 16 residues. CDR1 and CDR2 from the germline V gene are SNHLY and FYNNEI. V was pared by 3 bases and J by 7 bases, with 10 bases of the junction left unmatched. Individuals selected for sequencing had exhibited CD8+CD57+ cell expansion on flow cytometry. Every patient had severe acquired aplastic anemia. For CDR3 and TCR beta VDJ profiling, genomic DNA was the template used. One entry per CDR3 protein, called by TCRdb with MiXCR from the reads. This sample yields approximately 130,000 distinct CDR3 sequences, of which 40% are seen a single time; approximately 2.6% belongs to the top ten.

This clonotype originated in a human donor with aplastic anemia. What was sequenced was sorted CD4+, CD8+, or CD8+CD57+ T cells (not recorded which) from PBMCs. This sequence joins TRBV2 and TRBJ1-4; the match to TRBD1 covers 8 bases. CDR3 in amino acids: CASSETGDSGGEKLFF. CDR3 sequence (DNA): TGTGCCAGCAGTGAGACAGGGGACAGCGGAGGTGAAAAACTGTTTTTT.